The sequence of this T cell receptor beta chain was determined in a study of blood T cell repertoires in COVID-19. About the study: Acute-phase and convalescent COVID-19 samples originated in the United States, Italy and Spain. The cDNA or gDNA used as material had been derived from T cells, B-cell-depleted T cells, or PBMCs.

Study processing details: Scientists estimated how many nucleated cells there were by amplifying reference gene primers. TCRdb keeps only in-frame clones here, not all; method: immunoSEQ multiplex PCR. V, J and clone size derive from that table, while D and trimming were established from the DNA sequence. This sample has roughly 140,000 clones; 88% occur once, and the top ten carry about 28%. Germline V gene lookup returns CDR1 SGHTA and CDR2 FQGTGA. V lost 6 bases, J lost 2 bases, and 10 bases lay in between. The CDR3 contains 13 residues. The sequence derives from a human donor in a cohort sampled during active COVID-19. V and J are TRBV7-3 and TRBJ2-5; D is perhaps TRBD1 (5 bases). Material: peripheral blood. The CDR3 DNA sequence: TGTGCCAGCAGTGTAGGGGTGCAAGAGACCCAGTACTTC. Its translation: CASSVGVQETQYF.